This TCR beta chain stems from a study of blood T cell repertoires in COVID-19. The assay was immunoSEQ multiplex PCR, and TCRdb's table has in-frame clones only and misses some. This table holds 200,000 to 250,000 clones, 70% to 90% found once. This clone turned up a few times. The TCR comes from a man aged 45 to 65 who had recovered from COVID-19. Source material: peripheral blood.

As DNA, the CDR3 is TGCAGCGTTGCGGGAGGACCCGTGTACCAAGAGACCCAGTACTTC. It translates to CSVAGGPVYQETQYF. The V and J genes are TRBV29-1 and TRBJ2-5; 7 bases map to TRBD2. Germline values: CDR1 SQVTM, CDR2 ANQGSEA. V lost 4 bases and J lost 0; bases outside the gene matches: 8. The CDR3 length is 15 residues.